The clone carrying this T cell receptor (beta chain) was found a few times. Its antigen is unknown. A single record per CDR3 protein comes from TCRdb applying MiXCR to the RT-PCR reads. Here the sample spans over 750,000 distinct CDR3 sequences, around 21% being singletons. CDR1 and CDR2 from the germline V gene are GTSNPN and SVGIG (reference sequence). Trimming cost V 3 bases and J 4 bases, with 22 bases left between them. The CDR3 is made up of 16 amino acids. This sample stems from a study of response to subunit inactivated influenza vaccine. Study observations and caveats: Authors proposed each seasonal influenza vaccination draws in few new T cells.

The TCR was taken from a man aged 50-60 years who received an inactivated influenza vaccine. The chain is built from TRBV30 and TRBJ2-7; TRBD1 is a possible D gene (6 bases). This material consisted of PBMCs from blood, taken around 5 days after vaccination. The CDR3 coding sequence is TGTGCCTGGAGCGTGGACAGCCCTACGATGGCTTACGAGCAGTACTTC. This codes for CAWSVDSPTMAYEQYF. The full variable domain, with the rest looked up from reference TRBV30 and TRBJ2-7, is SQTIHQWPATLVQPVGSPLSLECTVEGTSNPNLYWYRQAAGRGLQLLFYSVGIGQISSEVPQNLSASRPQDRQFILSSKKLLLSDSGFYLCAWSVDSPTMAYEQYFGPGTRLTVT.